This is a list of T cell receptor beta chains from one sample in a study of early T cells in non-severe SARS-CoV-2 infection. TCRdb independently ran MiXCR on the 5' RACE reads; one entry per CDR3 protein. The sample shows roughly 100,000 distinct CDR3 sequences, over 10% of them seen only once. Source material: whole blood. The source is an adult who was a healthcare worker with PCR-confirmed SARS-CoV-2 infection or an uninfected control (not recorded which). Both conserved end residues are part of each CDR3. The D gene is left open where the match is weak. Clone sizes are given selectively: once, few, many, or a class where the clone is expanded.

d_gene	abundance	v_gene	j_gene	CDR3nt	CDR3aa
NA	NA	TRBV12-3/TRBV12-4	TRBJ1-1	TGTGCCAGCAGTTTCCAGGACGGGCCCCTCGCTGAAGCTTTCTTT	CASSFQDGPLAEAFF
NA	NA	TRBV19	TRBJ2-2	TGTGCCAGTAATTGGAGGACGAACACCGGGGAGCTGTTTTTT	CASNWRTNTGELFF
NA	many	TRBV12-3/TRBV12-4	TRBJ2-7	TGTGCCAGCAGTCAGCGCCAGGAGCAGTACTTC	CASSQRQEQYF
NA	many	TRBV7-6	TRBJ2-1	TGTGCCAGCAGCTTTTCATCTCCAGCCAATGAGCAGTTCTTC	CASSFSSPANEQFF
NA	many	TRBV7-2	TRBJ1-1	TGTGCCAGCAGCTTAGAGCGTGAAGCTGAAGCTTTCTTT	CASSLEREAEAFF
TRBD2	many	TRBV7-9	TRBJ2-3	TGTGCCAGCAGCTGGACTAGCGGGAGTGGGGCAGATACGCAGTATTTT	CASSWTSGSGADTQYF
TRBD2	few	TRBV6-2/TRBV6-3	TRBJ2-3	TGTGCCAGCAGTTTCGGGAGGGCACAGGCAGATACGCAGTATTTT	CASSFGRAQADTQYF
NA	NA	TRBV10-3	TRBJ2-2	TGTGCCATCAGTGATGGGGACTACACCGGGGAGCTGTTTTTT	CAISDGDYTGELFF
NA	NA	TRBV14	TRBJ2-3	TGTGCCAGCAGCCAAAACACAGATACGCAGTATTTT	CASSQNTDTQYF
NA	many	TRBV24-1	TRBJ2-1	TGTGCCACCGCCAGTGGGACCTCCAATGAGCAGTTCTTC	CATASGTSNEQFF
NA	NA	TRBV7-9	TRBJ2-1	TGTGCCAGCAGCTTACTTGCGGATACTGAGCAGTTCTTC	CASSLLADTEQFF
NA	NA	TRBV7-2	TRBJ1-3	TGTGCCAGCAGCAGAAAGCACCCCCCTACGAACACCATATATTTT	CASSRKHPPTNTIYF
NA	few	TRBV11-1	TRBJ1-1	TGTGCCAGCAGCTGGGCGACGGTAAACACTGAAGCTTTCTTT	CASSWATVNTEAFF
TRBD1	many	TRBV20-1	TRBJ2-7	TGCAGTGCTAGAGATTACAGGGGGCCCTACGAGCAGTACTTC	CSARDYRGPYEQYF
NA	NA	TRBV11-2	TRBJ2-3	TGTGCCAGCAGCTTTGGCGGGATCACAGTTGATACGCAGTATTTT	CASSFGGITVDTQYF
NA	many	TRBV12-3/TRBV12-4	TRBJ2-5	TGTGCCAGCAGCTACAGATTAGGGGAAGAGACCCAGTACTTC	CASSYRLGEETQYF
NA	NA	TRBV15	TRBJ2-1	TGTGCCACCAGCAGAGCGTCCTTTCTAGCTAGTGAGCAGTTCTTC	CATSRASFLASEQFF
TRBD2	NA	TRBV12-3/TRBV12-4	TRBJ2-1	TGTGCCAGCAGTTTTATATTATCGGCGGGAGGGCCTTGTTGTTCCTACAATGAGCAGTTCTTC	CASSFILSAGGPCCSYNEQFF
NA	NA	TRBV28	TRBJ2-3	TGTGCCAGCGATACTTCGACTTGGGAGAAGGTAGATACGCAGTATTTT	CASDTSTWEKVDTQYF
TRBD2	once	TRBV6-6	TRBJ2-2	TGTGCCAGCAGTCTCACCGGGGACTACCGGGGCACCGGGGAGCTGTTTTTT	CASSLTGDYRGTGELFF
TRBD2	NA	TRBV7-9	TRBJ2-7	TGTGCCAGCAGCTTTAGCGGGAGCCCCCACGAGCAGTACTTC	CASSFSGSPHEQYF
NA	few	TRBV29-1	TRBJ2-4	TGCAGCGTTGAATACTCAGACAGGCCTAAAAACATTCAGTACTTC	CSVEYSDRPKNIQYF
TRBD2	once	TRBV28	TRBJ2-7	TGTGCCAGCGGTCTAGCGGGAGGGACCTACGAGCAGTACTTC	CASGLAGGTYEQYF
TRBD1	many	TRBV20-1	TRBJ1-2	TGCAGTAAGGACAGGGGCGACTATGGCTACACCTTC	CSKDRGDYGYTF
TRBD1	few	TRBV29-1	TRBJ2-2	TGCAGCGTCCTACAGGGGAATTCCGGGGAGCTGTTTTTT	CSVLQGNSGELFF
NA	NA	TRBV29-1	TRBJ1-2	TGCAGCGGGGCGAGCCGCTATGGCTACACCTTC	CSGASRYGYTF
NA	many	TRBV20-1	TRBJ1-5	TGCAGTGCTACCGGGCAGATCGATCAGCCCCAGCATTTT	CSATGQIDQPQHF
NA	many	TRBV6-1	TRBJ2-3	TGTGCCAGCAGTGAATGGGAGGATACGCAGTATTTT	CASSEWEDTQYF
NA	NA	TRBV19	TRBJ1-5	TGTGCCAGCCAAGCCGGCAGGGGATATAGAAGCAATCAGCCCCAGCATTTT	CASQAGRGYRSNQPQHF
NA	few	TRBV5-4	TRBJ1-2	TGTGCCAGCAGCTCGCCGGGGGGGGTCAGGGATTATGGCTACACCTTC	CASSSPGGVRDYGYTF
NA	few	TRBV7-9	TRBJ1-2	TGTGCCAGCACCGGATCGACGGGAAACTATGGCTACACCTTC	CASTGSTGNYGYTF
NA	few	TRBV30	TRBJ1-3	TGTGCCTGGAGTTCGTCAGGGCGGCGGAGAAACACCATATATTTT	CAWSSSGRRRNTIYF
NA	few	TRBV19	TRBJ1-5	TGTGCCAGTAGTCCAAGGAGCCGGGGAAATCAGCCCCAGCATTTT	CASSPRSRGNQPQHF
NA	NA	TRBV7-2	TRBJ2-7	TGTGCCAGCAGCCTGAACCAGGGCCCCTCCTACGAGCAGTACTTC	CASSLNQGPSYEQYF
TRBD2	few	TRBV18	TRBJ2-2	TGTGCCAGCTCACCACCACGGACTAGCGGGAGCGGGGAGCTGTTTTTT	CASSPPRTSGSGELFF
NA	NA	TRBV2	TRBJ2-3	TGTGCCAGCTGCCGCAAACCTGGAGATACGCAGTATTTT	CASCRKPGDTQYF
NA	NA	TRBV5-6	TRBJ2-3	TGTGCCAGCAGCCCCGAGGGCGGAGACACAGATACGCAGTATTTT	CASSPEGGDTDTQYF
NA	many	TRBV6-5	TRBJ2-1	TGTGCCAGCAGTTACTCGGTATCAGTAGGGGATGAGCAGTTCTTC	CASSYSVSVGDEQFF
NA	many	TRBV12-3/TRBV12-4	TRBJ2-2	TGTGCCAGCAGTCCCACCGGGCCCTACCCCGCCGGGGAGCTGTTTTTT	CASSPTGPYPAGELFF
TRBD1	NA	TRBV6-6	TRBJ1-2	TGTGCCAGCAGAATATCCGGGACAGGCAGCTATGGCTACACCTTC	CASRISGTGSYGYTF
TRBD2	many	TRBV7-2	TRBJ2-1	TGTGCCAGCAGCTTATTGCGGACTAGCGGAAGCAATGAGCAGTTCTTC	CASSLLRTSGSNEQFF
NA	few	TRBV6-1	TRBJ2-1	TGTGCCAGCAGTATACGGGACGGAAACAATGAGCAGTTCTTC	CASSIRDGNNEQFF
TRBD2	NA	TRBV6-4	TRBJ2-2	TGTGCCAGCAGCAGTAGCGGGACCGGGGAGCTGTTTTTT	CASSSSGTGELFF
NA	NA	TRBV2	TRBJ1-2	TGTGCCAGCAGTGCTGGACAGCTTTATGGCTACACCTTC	CASSAGQLYGYTF
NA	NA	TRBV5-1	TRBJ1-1	TGCGCCAGCAGCCCGGATGACCGTTGGGGGAACACTGAAGCTTTCTTT	CASSPDDRWGNTEAFF
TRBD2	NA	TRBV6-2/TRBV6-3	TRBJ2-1	TGTGCCAGCACTAGCGGGGCCTACAATGAGCAGTTCTTC	CASTSGAYNEQFF
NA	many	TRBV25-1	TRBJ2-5	TGTGCCGGCGGAGGACGGGAGACCCAGTACTTC	CAGGGRETQYF
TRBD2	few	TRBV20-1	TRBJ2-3	TGCAGTGCTAGAGATACGACTAGCGGGAATAAAGATACGCAGTATTTT	CSARDTTSGNKDTQYF
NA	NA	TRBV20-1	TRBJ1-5	TGCAGTGCTAGAGATAAAGGAGGGCAGCCCCAGCATTTT	CSARDKGGQPQHF